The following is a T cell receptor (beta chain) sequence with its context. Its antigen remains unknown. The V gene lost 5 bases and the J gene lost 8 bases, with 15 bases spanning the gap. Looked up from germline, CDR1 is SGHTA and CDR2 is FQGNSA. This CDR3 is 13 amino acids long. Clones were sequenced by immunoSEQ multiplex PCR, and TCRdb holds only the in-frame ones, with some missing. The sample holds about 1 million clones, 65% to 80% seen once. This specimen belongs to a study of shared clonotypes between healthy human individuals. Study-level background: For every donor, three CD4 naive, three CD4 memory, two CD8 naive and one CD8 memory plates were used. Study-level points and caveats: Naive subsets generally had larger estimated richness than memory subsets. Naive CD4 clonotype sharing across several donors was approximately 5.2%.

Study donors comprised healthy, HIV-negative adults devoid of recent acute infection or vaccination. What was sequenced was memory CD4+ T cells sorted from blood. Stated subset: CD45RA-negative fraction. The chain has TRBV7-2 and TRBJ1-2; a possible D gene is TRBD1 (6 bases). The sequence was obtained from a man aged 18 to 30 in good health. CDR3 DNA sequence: TGTGCCAGCAGCAGAGGGGGATCGTACGGCTACACCTTC. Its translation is CASSRGGSYGYTF.